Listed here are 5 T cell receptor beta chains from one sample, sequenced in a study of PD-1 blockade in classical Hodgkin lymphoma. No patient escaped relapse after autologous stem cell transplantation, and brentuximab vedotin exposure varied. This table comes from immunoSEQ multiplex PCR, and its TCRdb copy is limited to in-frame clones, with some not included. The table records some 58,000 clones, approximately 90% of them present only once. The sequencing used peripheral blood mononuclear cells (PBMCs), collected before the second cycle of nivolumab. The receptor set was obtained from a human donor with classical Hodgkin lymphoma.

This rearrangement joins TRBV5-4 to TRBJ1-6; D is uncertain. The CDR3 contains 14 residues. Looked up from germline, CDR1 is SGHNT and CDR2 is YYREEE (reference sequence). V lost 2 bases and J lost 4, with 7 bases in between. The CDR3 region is CASSFRGYNSPLHF. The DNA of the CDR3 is TGTGCCAGCAGCTTTCGGGGTTATAATTCACCCCTCCACTTT.

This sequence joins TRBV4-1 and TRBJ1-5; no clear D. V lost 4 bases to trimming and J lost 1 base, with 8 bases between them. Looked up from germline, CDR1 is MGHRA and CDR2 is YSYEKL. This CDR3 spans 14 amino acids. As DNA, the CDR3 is TGCGCCAGCAGCCCTTATGACAGCAATCAGCCCCAGCATTTT. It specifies CASSPYDSNQPQHF.

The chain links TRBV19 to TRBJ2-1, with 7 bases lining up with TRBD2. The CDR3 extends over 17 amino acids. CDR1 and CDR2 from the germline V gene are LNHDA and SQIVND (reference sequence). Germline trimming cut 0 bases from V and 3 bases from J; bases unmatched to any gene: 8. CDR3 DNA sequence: TGTGCCAGTAGTATAGATTGGGGGGGGGAGCACTACAATGAGCAGTTCTTC. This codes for CASSIDWGGEHYNEQFF. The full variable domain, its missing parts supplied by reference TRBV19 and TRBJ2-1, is DGGITQSPKYLFRKEGQNVTLSCEQNLNHDAMYWYRQDPGQGLRLIYYSQIVNDFQKGDIAEGYSVSREKKESFPLTVTSAQKNPTAFYLCASSIDWGGEHYNEQFFGPGTRLTVL.

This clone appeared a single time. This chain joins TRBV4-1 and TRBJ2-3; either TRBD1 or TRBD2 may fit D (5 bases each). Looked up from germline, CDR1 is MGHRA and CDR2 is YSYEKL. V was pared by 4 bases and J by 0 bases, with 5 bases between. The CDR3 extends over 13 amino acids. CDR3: CASSRDSTDTQYF. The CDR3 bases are TGCGCCAGCAGCCGGGACAGCACAGATACGCAGTATTTT.

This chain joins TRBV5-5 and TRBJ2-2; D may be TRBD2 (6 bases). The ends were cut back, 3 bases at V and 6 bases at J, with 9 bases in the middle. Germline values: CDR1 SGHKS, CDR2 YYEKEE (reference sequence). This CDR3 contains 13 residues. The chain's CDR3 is CASSSGLAGELFF. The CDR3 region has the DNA TGTGCCAGCAGCTCGGGACTCGCCGGGGAGCTGTTTTTT.